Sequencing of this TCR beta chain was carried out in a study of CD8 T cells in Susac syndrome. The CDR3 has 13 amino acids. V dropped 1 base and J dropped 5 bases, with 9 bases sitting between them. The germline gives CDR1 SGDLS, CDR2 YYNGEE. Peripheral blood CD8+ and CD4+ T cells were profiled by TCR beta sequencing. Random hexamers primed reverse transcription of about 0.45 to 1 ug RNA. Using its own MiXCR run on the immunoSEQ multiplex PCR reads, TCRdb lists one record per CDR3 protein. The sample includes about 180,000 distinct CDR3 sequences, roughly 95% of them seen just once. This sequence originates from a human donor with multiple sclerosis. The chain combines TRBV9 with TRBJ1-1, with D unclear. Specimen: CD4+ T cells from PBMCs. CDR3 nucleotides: TGTGCCAGCAGCGTAACTAGGGCTACTGAAGCTTTCTTT. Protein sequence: CASSVTRATEAFF.